The clone carrying this T cell receptor (beta chain) was observed many times. The sample comes from a study of T-cell memory formation after mild COVID-19. Each CDR3 protein is one row after TCRdb ran MiXCR on the 5' RACE reads. This table has roughly 300,000 distinct CDR3 sequences, roughly 13% appearing once. There are 13 residues in the CDR3. V was pared by 4 bases and J by 10 bases, with 7 bases of the junction left unmatched. Germline V gene data show CDR1 as MNHEY and CDR2 as SMNVEV (reference sequence). The V call is TRBV27, the J call TRBJ1-1; 9 nucleotides line up with TRBD1. Material for sequencing was PBMCs or a T cell subset sorted from them (not recorded which). The TCR was taken from a man younger than 30 who had mild COVID-19 (a few samples of this study predate the infection). Cell type and time point are not known. CDR3 in amino acids: CASSSRTGDTAFF. The DNA of the CDR3 is TGTGCCAGCAGTTCACGGACAGGGGACACAGCTTTCTTT.